This TCR beta chain is from a study of cytotoxic CD8 clonotypes in ibrutinib-treated CLL. Overall study: Of the patients, 11 were relapsed/refractory, around 16 treatment-naive and fewer than 18 IGHV unmutated.

For TCR beta libraries, roughly 2 micrograms of genomic DNA were obtained from cryopreserved PBMCs. Comments on this clone: Antigen specificity is unknown.

Regarding the study as a whole: Baseline clonality exceeded age-matched healthy donors and tracked circulating CD8+ T-cell counts.

Sequencing sought depths of 1 in 200,000 to 1 in 1 million T cells. TCRdb's copy holds only in-frame clones and misses some; the assay was immunoSEQ multiplex PCR. The sample holds 110,000 or so clones, roughly 60% seen once. Trimming took off 0 bases at V and 0 bases at J, with 8 bases between the two ends. Germline CDR1 is MNHNY and CDR2 is SVGAGI (reference sequence). The CDR3 is made up of 15 amino acids. Source: PBMCs, taken after 24 months of ibrutinib treatment. This rearrangement joins TRBV6-6 to TRBJ1-2; D is undetermined. The receptor was isolated from a human donor with chronic lymphocytic leukemia. CDR3 region: CASSYSAAPNYGYTF. In DNA form, the CDR3 reads TGTGCCAGCAGTTACTCCGCAGCTCCTAACTATGGCTACACCTTC.